This TCR beta chain was identified in a study of shared clonotypes between healthy human individuals. Germline CDR1 and CDR2: SGHDT and YYEEEE. V lost 0 bases, J lost 5 bases, and 18 bases lay in between. This CDR3 region has 16 residues. Libraries were prepared by immunoSEQ multiplex PCR; TCRdb keeps only in-frame clonotypes and omits some of them. Here the sample spans 550,000 to 850,000 clones, approximately 79% being singletons. V and J are TRBV5-6 and TRBJ2-7; D possibly uses TRBD1 or TRBD2 (6 bases each). Sequences were obtained from memory CD4+ T cells sorted from blood. As to subset: CD45RA-negative fraction. This sequence was found in a woman in her twenties or thirties in good health. For the CDR3, the DNA is TGTGCCAGCAGCTTGGCCGGAGGGGGGCGCCGGAACGAGCAGTACTTC. Its translation is CASSLAGGGRRNEQYF.